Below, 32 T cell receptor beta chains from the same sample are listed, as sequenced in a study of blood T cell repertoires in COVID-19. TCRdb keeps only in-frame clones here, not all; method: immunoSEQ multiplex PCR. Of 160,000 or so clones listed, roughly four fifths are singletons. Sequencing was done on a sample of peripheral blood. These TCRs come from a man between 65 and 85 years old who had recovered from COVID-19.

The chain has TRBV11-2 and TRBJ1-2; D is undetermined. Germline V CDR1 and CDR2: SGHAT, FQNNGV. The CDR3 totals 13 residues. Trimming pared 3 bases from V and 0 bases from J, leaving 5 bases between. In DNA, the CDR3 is TGTGCCAGCAGCTTGCGCGCTAACTATGGCTACACCTTC. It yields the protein CASSLRANYGYTF.

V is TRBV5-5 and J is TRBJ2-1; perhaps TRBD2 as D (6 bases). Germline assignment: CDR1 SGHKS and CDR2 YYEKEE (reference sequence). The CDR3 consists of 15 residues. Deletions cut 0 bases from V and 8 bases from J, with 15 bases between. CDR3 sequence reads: CASSLDTGVQYEQFF. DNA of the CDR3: TGTGCCAGCAGCTTGGATACGGGAGTTCAGTATGAGCAGTTCTTC.

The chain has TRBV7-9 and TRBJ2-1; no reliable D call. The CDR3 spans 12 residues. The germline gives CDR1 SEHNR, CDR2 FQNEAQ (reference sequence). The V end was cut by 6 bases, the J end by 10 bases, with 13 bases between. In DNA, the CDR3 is TGTGCCAGCAGTAGCTACCCGATGGAGCAGTTCTTC. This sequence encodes CASSSYPMEQFF.

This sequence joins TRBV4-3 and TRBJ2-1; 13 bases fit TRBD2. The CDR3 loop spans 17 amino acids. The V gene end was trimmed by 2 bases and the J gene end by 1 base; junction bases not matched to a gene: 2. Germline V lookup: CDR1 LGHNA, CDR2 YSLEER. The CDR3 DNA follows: TGCGCCAGCAGCCAAACTAGCGGGAGGGGATCCTACAATGAGCAGTTCTTC. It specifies CASSQTSGRGSYNEQFF.

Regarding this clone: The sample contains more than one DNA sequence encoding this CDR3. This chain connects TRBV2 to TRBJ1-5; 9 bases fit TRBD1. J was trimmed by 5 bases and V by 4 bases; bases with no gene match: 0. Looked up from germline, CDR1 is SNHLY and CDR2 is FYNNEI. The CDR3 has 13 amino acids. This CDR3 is CASSGDRDQPQHF. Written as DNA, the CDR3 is TGTGCCAGCAGTGGGGACAGGGATCAGCCCCAGCATTTT.

The CDR3 coding sequence is TGTGCCAGCAGAAGGGCGGGTTCCTCTCACGAGCAGTACTTC. This encodes CASRRAGSSHEQYF. V gene TRBV4-2 combines with J gene TRBJ2-7, with D possibly being TRBD2 (5 bases). CDR3 length equals 14 residues. The V gene lost 6 bases and the J gene lost 5 bases, with 17 bases spanning the gap. Germline V lookup: CDR1 LGHNA, CDR2 YNFKEQ.

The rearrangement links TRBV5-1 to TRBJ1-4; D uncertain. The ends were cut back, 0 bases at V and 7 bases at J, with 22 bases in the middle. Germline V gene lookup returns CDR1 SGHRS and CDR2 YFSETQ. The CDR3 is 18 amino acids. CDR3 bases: TGCGCCAGCAGCTTGGCCAGCCTAGGTGCGCAGTTTGGTGAAAAACTGTTTTTT. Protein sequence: CASSLASLGAQFGEKLFF.

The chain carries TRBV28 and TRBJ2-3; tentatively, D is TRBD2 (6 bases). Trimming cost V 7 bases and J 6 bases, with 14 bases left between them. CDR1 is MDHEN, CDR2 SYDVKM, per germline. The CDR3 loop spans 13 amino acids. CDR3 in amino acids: CASTSAGRDTQYF. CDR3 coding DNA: TGTGCCAGCACCTCGGCGGGGAGGGATACGCAGTATTTT.

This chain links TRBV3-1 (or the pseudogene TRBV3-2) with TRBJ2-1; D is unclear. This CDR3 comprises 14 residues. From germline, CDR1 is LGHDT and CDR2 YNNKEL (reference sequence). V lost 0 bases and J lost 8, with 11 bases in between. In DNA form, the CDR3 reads TGTGCCAGCAGCCAAGACGCGGTGTGGGATGAGCAGTTCTTC. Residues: CASSQDAVWDEQFF.

The CDR3 nucleotides read TGCGCCAGCAGCTTGGTTTTAAACACTGAAGCTTTCTTT. Translation: CASSLVLNTEAFF. This chain uses TRBV5-1 with TRBJ1-1; D uncertain. Looked up from germline, CDR1 is SGHRS and CDR2 is YFSETQ. The V end was cut by 0 bases, the J end by 2 bases, with 5 bases between. There are 13 residues in the CDR3.

The CDR3 is CATSSGTGGTGETQYF. The CDR3 nucleotides read TGTGCCACCAGTAGCGGGACAGGGGGCACCGGGGAGACCCAGTACTTC. The rearrangement links TRBV24-1 to TRBJ2-5, with 12 bases lining up with TRBD1. The CDR3 has 16 residues. V shed 6 bases and J 5 bases; nucleotides not matched to a gene: 9. Germline V lookup: CDR1 KGHDR, CDR2 SFDVKD.

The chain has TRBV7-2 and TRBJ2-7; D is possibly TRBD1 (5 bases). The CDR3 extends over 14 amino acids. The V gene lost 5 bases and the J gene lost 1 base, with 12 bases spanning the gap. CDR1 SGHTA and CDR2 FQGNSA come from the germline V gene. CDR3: CASSPQGISYEQYF. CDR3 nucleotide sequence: TGTGCCAGCAGCCCCCAGGGCATTTCCTACGAGCAGTACTTC.

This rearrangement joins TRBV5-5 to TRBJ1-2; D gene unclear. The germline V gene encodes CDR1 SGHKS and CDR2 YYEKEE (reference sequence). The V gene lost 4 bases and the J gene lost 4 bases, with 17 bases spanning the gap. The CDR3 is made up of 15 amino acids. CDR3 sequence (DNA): TGTGCCAGCAGCCCTGACGGAGAAGGTTTCTATGGCTACACCTTC. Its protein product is CASSPDGEGFYGYTF.

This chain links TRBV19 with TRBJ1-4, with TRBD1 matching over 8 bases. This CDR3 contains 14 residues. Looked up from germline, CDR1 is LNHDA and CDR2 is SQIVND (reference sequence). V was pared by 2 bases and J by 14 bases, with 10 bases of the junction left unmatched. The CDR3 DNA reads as TGTGCCAGTAGTATACAGGGGGCACGGGAGCGGCTGTTTTTT. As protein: CASSIQGARERLFF.

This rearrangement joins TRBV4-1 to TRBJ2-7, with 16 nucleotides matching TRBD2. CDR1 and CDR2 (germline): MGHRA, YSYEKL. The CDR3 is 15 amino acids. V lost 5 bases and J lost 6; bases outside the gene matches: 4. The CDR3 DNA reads TGCGCCAGCAGCTCGGGACTAGCGGGAGGGCTCGAGCAGTACTTC. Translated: CASSSGLAGGLEQYF.

The chain's CDR3 is CASSLGTGTADTQYF. The CDR3 coding sequence is TGTGCCAGTAGTCTCGGGACAGGGACAGCAGATACGCAGTATTTT. This chain uses TRBV19 with TRBJ2-3; 9 bases fit TRBD1. The trim removed 5 bases at V and 4 bases at J, leaving 7 bases unmatched. Germline values: CDR1 LNHDA, CDR2 SQIVND (reference sequence). This CDR3 contains 15 residues.

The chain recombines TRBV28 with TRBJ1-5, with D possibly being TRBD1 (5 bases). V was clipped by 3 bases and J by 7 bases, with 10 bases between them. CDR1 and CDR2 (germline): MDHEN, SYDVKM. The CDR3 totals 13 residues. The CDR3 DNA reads TGTGCCAGCAGTTTGGGTAGGGGACAGCCCCAGCATTTT. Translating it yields CASSLGRGQPQHF.

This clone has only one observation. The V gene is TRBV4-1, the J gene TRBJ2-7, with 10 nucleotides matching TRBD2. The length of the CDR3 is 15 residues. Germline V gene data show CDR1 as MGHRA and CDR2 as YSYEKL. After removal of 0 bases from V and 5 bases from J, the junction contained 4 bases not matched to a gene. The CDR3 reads CASSQELAGAHEQYF. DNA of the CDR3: TGCGCCAGCAGCCAAGAGCTAGCGGGAGCCCACGAGCAGTACTTC.

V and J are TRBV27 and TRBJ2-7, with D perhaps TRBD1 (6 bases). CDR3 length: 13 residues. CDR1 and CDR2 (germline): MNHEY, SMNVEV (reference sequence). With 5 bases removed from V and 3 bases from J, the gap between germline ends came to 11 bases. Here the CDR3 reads CASSTDRVYEQYF. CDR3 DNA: TGTGCCAGCAGTACGGACAGAGTCTACGAGCAGTACTTC.

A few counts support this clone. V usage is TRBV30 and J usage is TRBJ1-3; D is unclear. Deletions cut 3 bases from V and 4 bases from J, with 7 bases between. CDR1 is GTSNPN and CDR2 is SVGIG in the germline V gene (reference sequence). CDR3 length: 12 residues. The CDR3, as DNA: TGTGCCTGGAGAGCTAACGGAAACACCATATATTTT. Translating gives CAWRANGNTIYF.

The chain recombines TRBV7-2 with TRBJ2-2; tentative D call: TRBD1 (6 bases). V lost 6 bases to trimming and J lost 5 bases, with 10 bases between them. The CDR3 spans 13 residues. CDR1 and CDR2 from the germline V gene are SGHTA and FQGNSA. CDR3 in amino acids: CASSPQGTGELFF. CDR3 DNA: TGTGCCAGCAGTCCTCAGGGGACCGGGGAGCTGTTTTTT.

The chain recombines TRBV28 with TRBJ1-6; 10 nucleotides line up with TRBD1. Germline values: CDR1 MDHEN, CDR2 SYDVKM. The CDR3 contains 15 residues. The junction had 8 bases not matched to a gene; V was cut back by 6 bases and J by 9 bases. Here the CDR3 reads CASSLPGQGLSPLHF. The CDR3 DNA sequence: TGTGCCAGCAGCCTACCGGGACAGGGGCTTTCACCCCTCCACTTT.

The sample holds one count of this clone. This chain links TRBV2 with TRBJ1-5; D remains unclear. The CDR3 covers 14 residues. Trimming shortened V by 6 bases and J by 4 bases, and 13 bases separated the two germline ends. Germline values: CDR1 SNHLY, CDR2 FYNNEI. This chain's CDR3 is CASSVERRNQPQHF. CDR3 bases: TGTGCCAGCAGCGTCGAGAGGAGGAATCAGCCCCAGCATTTT.

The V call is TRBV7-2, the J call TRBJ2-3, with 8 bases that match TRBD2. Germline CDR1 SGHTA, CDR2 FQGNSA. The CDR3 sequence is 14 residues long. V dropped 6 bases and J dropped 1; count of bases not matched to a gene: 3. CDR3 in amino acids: CASRSTSGTDTQYF. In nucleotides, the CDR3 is TGTGCCAGCAGATCGACTAGCGGCACAGATACGCAGTATTTT.

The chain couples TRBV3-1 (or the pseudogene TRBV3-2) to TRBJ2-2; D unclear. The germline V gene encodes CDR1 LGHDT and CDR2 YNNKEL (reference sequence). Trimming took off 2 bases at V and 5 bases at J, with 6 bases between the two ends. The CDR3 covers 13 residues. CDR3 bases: TGTGCCAGCAGCCAATCGAGGACCGGGGAGCTGTTTTTT. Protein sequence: CASSQSRTGELFF.

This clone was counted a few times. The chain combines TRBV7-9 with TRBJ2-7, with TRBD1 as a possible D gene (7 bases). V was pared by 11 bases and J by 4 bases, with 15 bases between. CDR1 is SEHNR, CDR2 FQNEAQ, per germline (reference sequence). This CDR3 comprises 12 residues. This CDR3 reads CAAGGSGYEQYF. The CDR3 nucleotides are TGTGCCGCAGGGGGGTCGGGGTACGAGCAGTACTTC.

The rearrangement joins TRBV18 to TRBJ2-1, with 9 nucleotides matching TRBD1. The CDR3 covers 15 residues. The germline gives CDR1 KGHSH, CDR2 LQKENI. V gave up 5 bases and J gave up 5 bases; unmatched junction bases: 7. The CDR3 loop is CASSEDRGSHNEQFF. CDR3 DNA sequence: TGTGCCAGCTCAGAGGACAGGGGAAGTCACAATGAGCAGTTCTTC. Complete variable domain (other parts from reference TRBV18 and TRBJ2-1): NAGVMQNPRHLVRRRGQEARLRCSPMKGHSHVYWYRQLPEEGLKFMVYLQKENIIDESGMPKERFSAEFPKEGPSILRIQQVVRGDSAAYFCASSEDRGSHNEQFFGPGTRLTVL.

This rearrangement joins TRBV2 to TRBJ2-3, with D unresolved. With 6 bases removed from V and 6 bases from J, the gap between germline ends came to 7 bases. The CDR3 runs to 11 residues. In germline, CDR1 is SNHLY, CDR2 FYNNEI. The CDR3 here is CASRAFDTQYF. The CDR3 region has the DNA TGTGCCAGCAGGGCCTTTGATACGCAGTATTTT.

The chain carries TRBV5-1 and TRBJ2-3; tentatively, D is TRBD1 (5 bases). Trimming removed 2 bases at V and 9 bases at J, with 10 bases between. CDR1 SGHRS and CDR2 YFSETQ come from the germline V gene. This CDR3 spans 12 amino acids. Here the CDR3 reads CASSLDRYTQYF. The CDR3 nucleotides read TGCGCCAGCAGCTTAGACAGATACACGCAGTATTTT. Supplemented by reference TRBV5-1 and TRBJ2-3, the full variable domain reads KAGVTQTPRYLIKTRGQQVTLSCSPISGHRSVSWYQQTPGQGLQFLFEYFSETQRNKGNFPGRFSGRQFSNSRSEMNVSTLELGDSALYLCASSLDRYTQYFGPGTRLTVL.

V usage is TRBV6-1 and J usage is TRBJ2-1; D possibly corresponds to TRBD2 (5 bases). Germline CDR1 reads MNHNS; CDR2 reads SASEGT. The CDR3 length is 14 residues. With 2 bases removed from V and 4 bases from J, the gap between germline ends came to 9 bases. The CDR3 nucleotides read TGTGCCAGCAGTGAAAAAGGAGGTTACAATGAGCAGTTCTTC. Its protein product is CASSEKGGYNEQFF.

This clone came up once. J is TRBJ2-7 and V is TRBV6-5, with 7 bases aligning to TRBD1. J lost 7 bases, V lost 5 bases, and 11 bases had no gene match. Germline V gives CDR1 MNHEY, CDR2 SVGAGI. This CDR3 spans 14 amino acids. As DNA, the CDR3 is TGTGCCAGCAGTATTGGACAGGCCCCTTTGGAGCAGTACTTC. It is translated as CASSIGQAPLEQYF.

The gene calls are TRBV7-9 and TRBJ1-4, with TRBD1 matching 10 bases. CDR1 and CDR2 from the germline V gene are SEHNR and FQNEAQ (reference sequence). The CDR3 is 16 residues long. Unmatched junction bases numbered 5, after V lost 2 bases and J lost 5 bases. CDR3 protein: CASSLLPGQGNEKLFF. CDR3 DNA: TGTGCCAGCAGCTTATTACCGGGACAGGGGAATGAAAAACTGTTTTTT.